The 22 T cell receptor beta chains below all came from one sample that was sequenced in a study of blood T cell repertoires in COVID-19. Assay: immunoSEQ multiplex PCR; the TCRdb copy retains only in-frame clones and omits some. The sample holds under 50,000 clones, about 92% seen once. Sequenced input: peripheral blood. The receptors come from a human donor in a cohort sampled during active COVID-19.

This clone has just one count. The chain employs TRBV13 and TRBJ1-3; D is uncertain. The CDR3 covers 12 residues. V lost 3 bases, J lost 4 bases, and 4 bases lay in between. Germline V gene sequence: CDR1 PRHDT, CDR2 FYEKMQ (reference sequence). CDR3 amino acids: CASSFGGNTIYF. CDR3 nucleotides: TGTGCCAGCAGCTTCGGGGGAAACACCATATATTTT.

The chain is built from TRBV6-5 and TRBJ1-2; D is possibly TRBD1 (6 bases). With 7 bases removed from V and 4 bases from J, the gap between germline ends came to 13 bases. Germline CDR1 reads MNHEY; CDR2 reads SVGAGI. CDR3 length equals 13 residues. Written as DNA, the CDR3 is TGTGCCAGCAATCCGAGGGGGATCTATGGCTACACCTTC. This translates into CASNPRGIYGYTF.

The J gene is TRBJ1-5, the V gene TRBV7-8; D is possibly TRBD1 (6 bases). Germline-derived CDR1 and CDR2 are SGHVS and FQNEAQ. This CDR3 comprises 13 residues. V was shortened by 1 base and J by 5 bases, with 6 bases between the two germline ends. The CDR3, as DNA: TGTGCCAGCAGCTTAGACAGGGATCAGCCCCAGCATTTT. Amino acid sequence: CASSLDRDQPQHF.

The CDR3 protein is CASSVDAGQGARNEQYF. The CDR3 nucleotides read TGTGCCAGCAGCGTAGACGCGGGACAGGGGGCCAGGAACGAGCAGTACTTC. The V and J genes are TRBV9 and TRBJ2-7, with 12 positions matching TRBD1. Germline values: CDR1 SGDLS, CDR2 YYNGEE. The ends lost 0 bases at V and 5 bases at J; junction bases unmatched: 9. This CDR3 spans 17 amino acids.

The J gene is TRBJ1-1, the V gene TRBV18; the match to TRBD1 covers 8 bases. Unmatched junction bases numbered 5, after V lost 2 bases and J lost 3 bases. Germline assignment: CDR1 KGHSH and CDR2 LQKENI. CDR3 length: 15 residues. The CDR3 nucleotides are TGTGCCAGCTCACCATTCTCAGGGGGCGACACTGAAGCTTTCTTT. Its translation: CASSPFSGGDTEAFF.

The CDR3: CSAGGQGITNQPQHF. CDR3 coding DNA: TGCAGTGCTGGTGGACAGGGGATTACCAATCAGCCCCAGCATTTT. This chain joins TRBV20-1 and TRBJ1-5, with TRBD1 matching over 9 bases. The V segment lost 5 bases and the J segment 3 bases; nucleotides outside the gene matches: 8. The CDR3 runs to 15 residues. The germline V gene has CDR1 DFQATT and CDR2 SNEGSKA (reference sequence).

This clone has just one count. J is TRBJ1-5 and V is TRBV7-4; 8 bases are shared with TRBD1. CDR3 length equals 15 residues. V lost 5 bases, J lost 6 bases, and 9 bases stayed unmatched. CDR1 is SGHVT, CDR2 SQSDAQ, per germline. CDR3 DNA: TGTGCCAGCAGCCCTTACGACAGGGGTTGTCAGCCCCAGCATTTT. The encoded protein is CASSPYDRGCQPQHF.

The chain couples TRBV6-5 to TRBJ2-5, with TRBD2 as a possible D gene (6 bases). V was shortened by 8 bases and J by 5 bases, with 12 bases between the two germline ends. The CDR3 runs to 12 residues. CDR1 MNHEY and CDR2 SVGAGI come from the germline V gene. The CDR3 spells CASHTGVETQYF. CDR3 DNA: TGTGCCAGCCACACGGGAGTGGAGACCCAGTACTTC.

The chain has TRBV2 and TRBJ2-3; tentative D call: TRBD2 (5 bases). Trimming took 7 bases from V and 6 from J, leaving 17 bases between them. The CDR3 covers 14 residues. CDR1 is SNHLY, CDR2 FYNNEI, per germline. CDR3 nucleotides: TGTGCCAGCAACGGTCTTGCCGGAGGTGATACGCAGTATTTT. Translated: CASNGLAGGDTQYF.

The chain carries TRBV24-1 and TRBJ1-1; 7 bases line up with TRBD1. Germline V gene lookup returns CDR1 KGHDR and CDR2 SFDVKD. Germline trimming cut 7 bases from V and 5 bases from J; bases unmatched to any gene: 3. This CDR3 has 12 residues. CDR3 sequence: CATRTGITEAFF. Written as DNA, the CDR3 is TGTGCCACCAGGACAGGGATAACTGAAGCTTTCTTT.

CDR3 nucleotides: TGCGCCAGCAGCCAAGATGCGGCTAGCGGGAGCCCCACCTACAATGAGCAGTTCTTC. Translating it yields CASSQDAASGSPTYNEQFF. The V gene is TRBV4-1, the J gene TRBJ2-1; TRBD2 agrees at 10 bases. Per the germline V gene, CDR1 is MGHRA and CDR2 is YSYEKL. The V segment lost 0 bases and the J segment 2 bases; nucleotides outside the gene matches: 10. CDR3 length: 19 amino acids.

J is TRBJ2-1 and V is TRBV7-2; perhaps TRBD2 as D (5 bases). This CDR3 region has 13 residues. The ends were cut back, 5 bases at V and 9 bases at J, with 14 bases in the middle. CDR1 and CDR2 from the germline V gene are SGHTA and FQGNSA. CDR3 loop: CASSPRSAGEQFF. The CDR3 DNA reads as TGTGCCAGCAGCCCACGTTCGGCGGGTGAGCAGTTCTTC. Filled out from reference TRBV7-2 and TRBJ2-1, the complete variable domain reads GAGVSQSPSNKVTEKGKDVELRCDPISGHTALYWYRQSLGQGLEFLIYFQGNSAPDKSGLPSDRFSAERTGGSVSTLTIQRTQQEDSAVYLCASSPRSAGEQFFGPGTRLTVL.

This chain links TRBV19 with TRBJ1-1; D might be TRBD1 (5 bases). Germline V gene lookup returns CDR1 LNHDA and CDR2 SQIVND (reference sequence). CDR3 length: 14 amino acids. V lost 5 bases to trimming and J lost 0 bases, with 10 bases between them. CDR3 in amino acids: CASSVQGLNTEAFF. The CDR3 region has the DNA TGTGCCAGTAGTGTGCAGGGATTGAACACTGAAGCTTTCTTT.

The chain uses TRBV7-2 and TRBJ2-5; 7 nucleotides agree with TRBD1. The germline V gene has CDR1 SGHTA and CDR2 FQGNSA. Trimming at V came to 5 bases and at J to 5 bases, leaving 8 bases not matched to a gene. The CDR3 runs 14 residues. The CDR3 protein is CASSPEGGWETQYF. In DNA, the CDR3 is TGTGCCAGCAGCCCTGAAGGGGGCTGGGAGACCCAGTACTTC. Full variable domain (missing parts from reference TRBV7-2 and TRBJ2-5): GAGVSQSPSNKVTEKGKDVELRCDPISGHTALYWYRQSLGQGLEFLIYFQGNSAPDKSGLPSDRFSAERTGGSVSTLTIQRTQQEDSAVYLCASSPEGGWETQYFGPGTRLLVL.

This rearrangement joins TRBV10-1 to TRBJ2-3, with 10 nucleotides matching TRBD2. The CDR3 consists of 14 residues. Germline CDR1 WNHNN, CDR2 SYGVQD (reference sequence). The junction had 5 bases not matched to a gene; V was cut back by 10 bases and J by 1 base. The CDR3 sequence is CATIAGGRTDTQYF. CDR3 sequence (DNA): TGCGCCACTATAGCGGGGGGCCGCACAGATACGCAGTATTTT.

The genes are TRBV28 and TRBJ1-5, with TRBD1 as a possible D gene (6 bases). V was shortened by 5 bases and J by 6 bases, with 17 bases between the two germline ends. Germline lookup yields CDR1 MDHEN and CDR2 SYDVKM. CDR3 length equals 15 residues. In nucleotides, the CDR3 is TGTGCCAGCAGTCCCCCACCGGGGGGGCTTCAGCCCCAGCATTTT. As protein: CASSPPPGGLQPQHF.

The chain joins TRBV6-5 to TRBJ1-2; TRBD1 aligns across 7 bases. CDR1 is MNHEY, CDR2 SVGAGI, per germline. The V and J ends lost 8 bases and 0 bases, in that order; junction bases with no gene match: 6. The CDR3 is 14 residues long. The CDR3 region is CASESGTANYGYTF. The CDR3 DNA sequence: TGTGCCAGCGAGTCAGGGACAGCTAACTATGGCTACACCTTC.

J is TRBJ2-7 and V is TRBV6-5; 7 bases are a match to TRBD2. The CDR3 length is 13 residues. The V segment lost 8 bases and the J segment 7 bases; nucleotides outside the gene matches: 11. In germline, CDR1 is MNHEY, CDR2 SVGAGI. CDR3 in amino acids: CASRASGTEEQYF. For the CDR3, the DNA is TGTGCCAGCCGAGCGAGCGGGACGGAAGAGCAGTACTTC.

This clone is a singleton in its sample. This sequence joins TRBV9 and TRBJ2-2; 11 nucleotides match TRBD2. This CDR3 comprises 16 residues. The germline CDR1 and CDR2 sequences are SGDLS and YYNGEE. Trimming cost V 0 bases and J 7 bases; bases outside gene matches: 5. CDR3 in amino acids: CASSVEASGGLGELFF. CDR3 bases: TGTGCCAGCAGCGTAGAGGCTAGCGGGGGGCTCGGGGAGCTGTTTTTT. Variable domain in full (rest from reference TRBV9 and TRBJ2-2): DSGVTQTPKHLITATGQRVTLRCSPRSGDLSVYWYQQSLDQGLQFLIQYYNGEERAKGNILERFSAQQFPDLHSELNLSSLELGDSALYFCASSVEASGGLGELFFGEGSRLTVL.

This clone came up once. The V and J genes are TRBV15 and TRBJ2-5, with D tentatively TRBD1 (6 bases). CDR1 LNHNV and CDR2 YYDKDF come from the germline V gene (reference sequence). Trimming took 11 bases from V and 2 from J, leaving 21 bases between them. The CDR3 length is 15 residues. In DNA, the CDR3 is TGTGCCGTAGAACCCGTGGGACACAGGCAAGAGACCCAGTACTTC. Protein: CAVEPVGHRQETQYF.

The CDR3 loop is CASSLDYTDTQYF. DNA of the CDR3: TGTGCCAGCAGCTTGGACTACACAGATACGCAGTATTTT. The chain recombines TRBV7-2 with TRBJ2-3, with a tentative D call TRBD2 (6 bases). V was cut by 3 bases and J by 2 bases, with 6 bases left in between. There are 13 residues in the CDR3. The V gene's germline CDR1 is SGHTA and CDR2 FQGNSA.

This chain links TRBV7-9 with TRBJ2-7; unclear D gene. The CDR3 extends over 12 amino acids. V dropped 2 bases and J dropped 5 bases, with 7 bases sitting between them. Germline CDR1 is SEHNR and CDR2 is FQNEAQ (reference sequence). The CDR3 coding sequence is TGTGCCAGCAGCTTAAGAACAAACGAGCAGTACTTC. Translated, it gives CASSLRTNEQYF.